The 4 T cell receptor beta chains reported below all come from one sample, sequenced in a study of beta chain features in type 1 diabetes. What was sequenced were expressed TCRB transcripts, since all of the isolated RNA had been reverse transcribed. Repertoires were generated with immunoSEQ multiplex PCR, while TCRdb's copy carries only in-frame clones and drops some. In the table there are tens of thousands of clones, approximately 59% of which are singletons. Material: Tregs from blood. These receptors all stem from a woman aged 18-29 years in good health.

The chain is built from TRBV30 and TRBJ1-3; the D is unclear. The V gene's germline CDR1 is GTSNPN and CDR2 SVGIG (reference sequence). The CDR3 length is 12 residues. Trimming pared 2 bases from V and 1 base from J, leaving 3 bases between. Here the CDR3 DNA reads TGTGCCTGGAGTTCGTCTGGAAACACCATATATTTT. This codes for CAWSSSGNTIYF.

Only a few counts were recorded for this clone. This chain uses TRBV5-1 with TRBJ2-7, with 9 bases aligning to TRBD1. CDR1 SGHRS and CDR2 YFSETQ come from the germline V gene. V was clipped by 0 bases and J by 5 bases; unmatched bases: 3. The CDR3 sequence is 14 residues long. The CDR3 bases are TGCGCCAGCAGCTTGGGACAGGGGGTCAACGAGCAGTACTTC. Protein sequence: CASSLGQGVNEQYF.

This clone is a singleton in its sample. V and J are TRBV14 and TRBJ2-6, with a weak D call TRBD2 (5 bases). This CDR3 is built from 15 residues. V was pared by 2 bases and J by 4 bases, with 9 bases between. Germline assignment: CDR1 SGHDN and CDR2 FVKESK. The CDR3 is CASSQWRAGANVLTF. DNA for the CDR3: TGTGCCAGCAGCCAATGGCGGGCAGGGGCCAACGTCCTGACTTTC.

J is TRBJ2-4 and V is TRBV5-1; the match to TRBD1 covers 7 bases. The germline V gene encodes CDR1 SGHRS and CDR2 YFSETQ. Trimming removed 4 bases from V and 11 bases from J; junction bases left unmatched: 15. The CDR3 is made up of 15 amino acids. CDR3 sequence reads: CASSPQGGWSVLQYF. Written as DNA, the CDR3 is TGCGCCAGCAGCCCGCAAGGGGGCTGGTCTGTCCTTCAGTACTTC. The whole variable domain, remainder taken from reference TRBV5-1 and TRBJ2-4, is KAGVTQTPRYLIKTRGQQVTLSCSPISGHRSVSWYQQTPGQGLQFLFEYFSETQRNKGNFPGRFSGRQFSNSRSEMNVSTLELGDSALYLCASSPQGGWSVLQYFGAGTRLSVL.